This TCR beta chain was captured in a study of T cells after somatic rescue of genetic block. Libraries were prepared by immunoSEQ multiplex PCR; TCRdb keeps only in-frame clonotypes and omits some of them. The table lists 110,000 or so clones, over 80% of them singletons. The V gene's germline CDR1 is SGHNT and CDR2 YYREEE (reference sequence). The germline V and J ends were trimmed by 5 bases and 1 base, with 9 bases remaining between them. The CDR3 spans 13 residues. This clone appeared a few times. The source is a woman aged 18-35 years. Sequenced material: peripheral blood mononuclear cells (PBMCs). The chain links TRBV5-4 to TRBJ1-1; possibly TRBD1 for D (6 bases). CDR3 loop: CASRVQGNTEAFF. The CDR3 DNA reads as TGTGCCAGCAGGGTACAGGGGAACACTGAAGCTTTCTTT.